This T cell receptor beta chain is from a study of T-cell reconstitution after alpha-beta-depleted transplantation in children. V gave up 2 bases and J gave up 2 bases, with 7 bases separating them. This CDR3 comprises 14 residues. CDR1 is MNHNS and CDR2 is SASEGT in the germline V gene. Using unique molecular identifiers, the investigators prepared the TCRbeta library. TCRdb redid the calling of the PCR reads with MiXCR, one entry per CDR3 protein. The data show about 98,000 distinct CDR3 sequences, less than 25% seen once. The sequence was collected from a boy between 2 and 15 years old with acute lymphoblastic leukemia, due to receive a stem cell transplant. The chain is built from TRBV6-1 and TRBJ1-3; no clear D gene. The source material was PBMCs, sampled before TCRalphabeta/CD19-depleted stem cell transplant. The CDR3 region is CASSESIPGNTIYF. The CDR3 nucleotides are TGTGCCAGCAGTGAATCCATCCCTGGAAACACCATATATTTT.